These T cell receptor beta chains were read from a single sample in a study of cytomegalovirus exposure and HLA in healthy donors. TCRdb keeps only in-frame clones here, not all; method: immunoSEQ multiplex PCR. The sample shows roughly 240,000 clones, 85% of them seen only once. Sequencing was performed on PBMCs. These receptors came from a girl between 2 and 10 years old in good health and CMV-seronegative. Each CDR3 is given with its conserved first and last residue. A D gene is named only where the DNA matches it firmly. Size values are once, few and many counts, or a class for expanded clones, and some rows have none.

NA	NA	TRBV6-1	TRBJ1-2	TGTGCCAGCAGTGACAGGTCGGTCTATGGCTACACCTTC	CASSDRSVYGYTF
NA	TRBD1	TRBV5-4	TRBJ2-6	TGTGCCAGCAGCACAGGACAGGGCTTAACTGGGGCCAACGTCCTGACTTTC	CASSTGQGLTGANVLTF
NA	NA	TRBV5-4	TRBJ1-5	TGTGCCAGCAGCTCGGGGGTGGGGAGCAATCAGCCCCAGCATTTT	CASSSGVGSNQPQHF
few	NA	TRBV29-1	TRBJ2-3	TGCAGCGTTGCCTCGGCAGGGCACACAGATACGCAGTATTTT	CSVASAGHTDTQYF
NA	TRBD1	TRBV10-3	TRBJ1-1	TGTGCCATCAGCGGCTACGGACAGGGCGCGAACACTGAAGCTTTCTTT	CAISGYGQGANTEAFF
NA	TRBD2	TRBV5-1	TRBJ2-7	TGCGCCAGCAGCCCTAGCGGGGGGGCCTACGAGCAGTACTTC	CASSPSGGAYEQYF
once	NA	TRBV2	TRBJ2-7	TGTGCCAGCAATGCCCGGAGATACGAGCAGTACTTC	CASNARRYEQYF
once	NA	TRBV25-1	TRBJ2-2	TGTGCCAGCAGTGAATACAGCGGGAACACCGGGGAGCTGTTTTTT	CASSEYSGNTGELFF
NA	TRBD1	TRBV6-7	TRBJ1-6	TGTGCCAGCAGTCGACAGGGACCTGATTCACCCCTCCACTTT	CASSRQGPDSPLHF
NA	TRBD2	TRBV10-1	TRBJ2-5	TGCGCCAGCAGTGCCGGGGGGGTCCAAGAGACCCAGTACTTC	CASSAGGVQETQYF
NA	NA	TRBV25-1	TRBJ2-5	TGTGCCAGCAGTGAATCTCCTCGAGAGACCCAGTACTTC	CASSESPRETQYF
once	NA	TRBV2	TRBJ2-7	TGTGCCAGCAGTGATCCGGGACTCGTGATTAGCGAGCAGTACTTC	CASSDPGLVISEQYF
NA	TRBD2	TRBV14	TRBJ2-1	TGTGCCAGCAGCCCCCTAGGACTAGCGGTATTCTCCTACAATGAGCAGTTCTTC	CASSPLGLAVFSYNEQFF
NA	NA	TRBV6-5	TRBJ1-6	TGTGCCAGCAGTTACGACAGCAATTCACCCCTCCACTTT	CASSYDSNSPLHF
NA	TRBD2	TRBV6-5	TRBJ2-5	TGTGCCAGCAGTAGGCGTCCGCCTGCGGGGGAGCAGTACTTC	CASSRRPPAGEQYF
once	TRBD2	TRBV5-1	TRBJ2-1	TGCGCCAGCAGCTCCCCAGCGGGAGAGATATACAATGAGCAGTTCTTC	CASSSPAGEIYNEQFF
NA	NA	TRBV30	TRBJ1-1	TGTGCCTGGAGTGTACGCCCCGGGGGTGGTACTGAAGCTTTCTTT	CAWSVRPGGGTEAFF
NA	TRBD2	TRBV5-1	TRBJ2-5	TGCGCCAGCAGCTTGGGGCGGGGGGAACAAGAGACCCAGTACTTC	CASSLGRGEQETQYF
NA	TRBD1	TRBV5-1	TRBJ1-2	TGCGCCAGCAGCCCTACTGAAGGGGGCTGGAACTATGGCTACACCTTC	CASSPTEGGWNYGYTF
NA	NA	TRBV5-1	TRBJ2-5	TGCGCCAGCAGCGAGGGTCCAGCGATAGAGACCCAGTACTTC	CASSEGPAIETQYF
NA	TRBD1	TRBV7-9	TRBJ2-2	TGTGCCAGCAGCTTTGGACAGGGGTCAAAGAACACCGGGGAGCTGTTTTTT	CASSFGQGSKNTGELFF
NA	NA	TRBV25-1	TRBJ1-5	TGTGCCAGCAGTGCAACCGGGGATGCTAGCAATCAGCCCCAGCATTTT	CASSATGDASNQPQHF
NA	TRBD1	TRBV5-1	TRBJ1-5	TGCGCCAGCAGCGCGACAGGGGGGGGTCAGCCCCAGCATTTT	CASSATGGGQPQHF
NA	NA	TRBV5-4	TRBJ1-2	TGTGCCAGCAGCTTGGCCGAGGGTTTCGGGGGAGGCTACACCTTC	CASSLAEGFGGGYTF
once	TRBD1	TRBV19	TRBJ1-1	TGTGCCAGTAGTATAGACAGGGGGGTTTGGGGCACTGAAGCTTTCTTT	CASSIDRGVWGTEAFF
NA	NA	TRBV18	TRBJ2-5	TGTGCCAGCTCACATTTGGACAGCTCAGAGACCCAGTACTTC	CASSHLDSSETQYF
NA	TRBD2	TRBV9	TRBJ2-1	TGTGCCAGCAGCCTACCGGGACTAGCGGGAGGTGTTGAGCAGTTCTTC	CASSLPGLAGGVEQFF
few	NA	TRBV10-2	TRBJ2-7	TGCGCCAGCTCAACGAGTTCCTACGAGCAGTACTTC	CASSTSSYEQYF
once	NA	TRBV6-5	TRBJ2-2	TGTGCCAGCCGGGACAAGAACACCGGGGAGCTGTTTTTT	CASRDKNTGELFF
NA	NA	TRBV2	TRBJ1-5	TGTGCCAGCAGACGTGACAGCGATAGCAATCAGCCCCAGCATTTT	CASRRDSDSNQPQHF
NA	TRBD2	TRBV5-1	TRBJ2-5	TGCGCCAGCAGCCCCGCGGGGGGGGAGACCCAGTACTTC	CASSPAGGETQYF
NA	TRBD2	TRBV11-2	TRBJ2-4	TGTGCCAGCAGCTCCGGGACTAGCGGGAGTGCCAAAAACATTCAGTACTTC	CASSSGTSGSAKNIQYF
NA	NA	TRBV29-1	TRBJ2-7	TGCAGCGCTGCAGGTACAGTTTACTCCTACGAGCAGTACTTC	CSAAGTVYSYEQYF
NA	NA	TRBV19	TRBJ2-7	TGTGCCAGTAAAGGGGTTTACGAGCAGTACTTC	CASKGVYEQYF
NA	NA	TRBV2	TRBJ1-5	TGTGCCAGCAGTACCGGGACACCCAATCAGCCCCAGCATTTT	CASSTGTPNQPQHF
NA	TRBD1	TRBV2	TRBJ1-1	TGTGCCAGCACACTGGAGACAGGGTCTGAAGCTTTCTTT	CASTLETGSEAFF
NA	NA	TRBV15	TRBJ1-5	TGTGCCACCAGCAGAGATTCGTCAGGTTATAGCAATCAGCCCCAGCATTTT	CATSRDSSGYSNQPQHF
NA	NA	TRBV7-6	TRBJ2-1	TGTGCCAGCAGCTTAGTCCAGCCTAGCGCCTACAATGAGCAGTTCTTC	CASSLVQPSAYNEQFF
NA	NA	TRBV6-1	TRBJ1-5	TGTGCCAGCAGTGAGTGGGGCAGCAACAATCAGCCCCAGCATTTT	CASSEWGSNNQPQHF
NA	NA	TRBV7-6	TRBJ1-1	TGTGCCAGCAGCTTATCGCGAGGAGGGAACACTGAAGCTTTCTTT	CASSLSRGGNTEAFF
NA	NA	TRBV27	TRBJ1-2	TGTGCCAGCAGTTTAAAAAGGGGCGGGGGCTATGGCTACACCTTC	CASSLKRGGGYGYTF
NA	NA	TRBV7-2	TRBJ1-5	TGTGCCAGCAGCTTAAGATTAGGGAGCCCCGGGCAGCCCCAGCATTTT	CASSLRLGSPGQPQHF
NA	NA	TRBV5-1	TRBJ1-1	TGCGCCAGCAGCCACGGACAGCCGAACACTGAAGCTTTCTTT	CASSHGQPNTEAFF
NA	TRBD1	TRBV6-1	TRBJ1-2	TGTGCCAGCAGTGATGCCGGGACAGGGAATGGCTACACCTTC	CASSDAGTGNGYTF
NA	NA	TRBV29-1	TRBJ2-6	TGCAGCGTTGAAGGGTCAGATATCAGCTCTGGGGCCAACGTCCTGACTTTC	CSVEGSDISSGANVLTF
NA	NA	TRBV29-1	TRBJ1-5	TGCAGCGTTGATATGGGGGGGCAGCCCCAGCATTTT	CSVDMGGQPQHF
NA	TRBD2	TRBV9	TRBJ2-2	TGTGCCAGCACGAGGCGGGGGGACCCCACCGGGGAGCTGTTTTTT	CASTRRGDPTGELFF
NA	TRBD2	TRBV19	TRBJ2-1	TGTGCCAGTAGTATAGAGGGAGCGGGGGAGCAGTTCTTC	CASSIEGAGEQFF